Sequencing of this T cell receptor beta chain was carried out in a study of blood T cell repertoires in COVID-19. Overall study: Both acute and convalescent COVID-19 samples were obtained from the United States, Italy and Spain. The cDNA or gDNA used as material had been derived from T cells, B-cell-depleted T cells, or PBMCs.

Germline values: CDR1 MNHEY, CDR2 SVGAGI. This CDR3 is built from 13 residues. The V end was cut by 7 bases, the J end by 7 bases, with 14 bases between. Original processing notes: Researchers report that nucleated cell counts were estimated from reference gene primer amplification. Sequencing was performed with immunoSEQ multiplex PCR; in TCRdb, only in-frame clones are kept and a portion is missing. D and trimming come from the DNA, and the V and J calls and clone size come from that table. The sample carries about 200,000 clones, just under 85% recorded once. The chain carries TRBV6-5 and TRBJ1-5; D remains unclear. This receptor was obtained from a human donor with acute or convalescent COVID-19. The donor label of this sample is uncertain. The sample was peripheral blood. Here the CDR3 DNA reads TGTGCCAGCAACGAGGACCGCGGGCAGCCCCAGCATTTT. Translated, it gives CASNEDRGQPQHF.